Presented here are 22 T cell receptor beta chains from one specimen sequenced in a study of Ad26.COV2.S vaccination and SARS-CoV-2 variants. Sequencing was performed with immunoSEQ multiplex PCR; in TCRdb, only in-frame clones are kept and a portion is missing. This sample has 300,000 to 400,000 clones, with over 75% found just once. As to treatment: around 19 received Ad26.COV2.S at low or high dose, single or two shots; roughly five received placebo; per-sample allocation not given. Samples were taken on day 63 after the first vaccine or placebo injection. The sample consisted of peripheral blood, taken in a trial of Ad26.COV2.S vaccine versus placebo. These receptors were obtained from a person between 18 and 65 years old who received the Ad26.COV2.S COVID-19 vaccine or a placebo.

This rearrangement joins TRBV9 to TRBJ2-4; a possible D gene is TRBD1 (6 bases). This CDR3 region has 14 residues. The V end was cut by 5 bases, the J end by 8 bases, with 17 bases between. Germline assignment: CDR1 SGDLS and CDR2 YYNGEE. The chain's CDR3 is CASSLGTRVDIQYF. CDR3 DNA: TGTGCCAGCAGTCTCGGGACACGTGTGGACATTCAGTACTTC. Combining the CDR3 with reference TRBV9 and TRBJ2-4 gives the whole variable domain DSGVTQTPKHLITATGQRVTLRCSPRSGDLSVYWYQQSLDQGLQFLIQYYNGEERAKGNILERFSAQQFPDLHSELNLSSLELGDSALYFCASSLGTRVDIQYFGAGTRLSVL.

The J gene is TRBJ2-3, the V gene TRBV6-5, with TRBD1 matching 8 bases. This CDR3 comprises 16 residues. Trimming cost V 0 bases and J 4 bases; bases outside gene matches: 6. The germline V gene has CDR1 MNHEY and CDR2 SVGAGI. DNA for the CDR3: TGTGCCAGCAGTTACTCGTTCGGACAGGGAGCAGATACGCAGTATTTT. Translation: CASSYSFGQGADTQYF.

The J gene is TRBJ2-5, the V gene TRBV5-1; weak D call: TRBD1 (6 bases). Trimming cost V 4 bases and J 5 bases, with 12 bases left between them. This CDR3 has 13 residues. CDR1 is SGHRS, CDR2 YFSETQ, per germline. The CDR3 protein is CASSGGRRETQYF. The CDR3 nucleotides read TGCGCCAGCAGCGGGGGCCGACGGGAGACCCAGTACTTC.

This clone was seen once. The rearrangement joins TRBV11-2 to TRBJ1-1; D is uncertain. In germline, CDR1 is SGHAT, CDR2 FQNNGV. The V end lost 6 bases, the J end lost 4 bases, and 15 bases lay between the germline ends. The CDR3 runs to 14 residues. The CDR3 DNA reads as TGTGCCAGCAGTTCCGGCCACAAGACCACTGAAGCTTTCTTT. The encoded protein is CASSSGHKTTEAFF.

The chain combines TRBV4-1 with TRBJ2-2; 11 bases are a match to TRBD2. Germline values: CDR1 MGHRA, CDR2 YSYEKL. This CDR3 spans 18 amino acids. V shed 1 base, J shed 8 bases, and the junction held 12 bases outside the gene matches. DNA for the CDR3: TGCGCCAGCAGCCAAGTAACATTCGCTAGCGGGGGGATTGGGGAGCTGTTTTTT. Its translation is CASSQVTFASGGIGELFF.

J is TRBJ1-5 and V is TRBV19; 8 bases align to TRBD1. Germline V gene data show CDR1 as LNHDA and CDR2 as SQIVND (reference sequence). The CDR3 runs to 15 residues. Germline trimming cut 4 bases from V and 1 base from J; bases unmatched to any gene: 3. This chain's CDR3 is CASSTRGLSNQPQHF. The CDR3 DNA reads as TGTGCCAGTAGTACCAGGGGGCTGAGCAATCAGCCCCAGCATTTT.

The gene calls are TRBV3-1 (or the pseudogene TRBV3-2) and TRBJ1-2; D is unresolved. Germline V gene lookup returns CDR1 LGHDT and CDR2 YNNKEL (reference sequence). The CDR3 spans 15 residues. V dropped 0 bases and J dropped 4 bases, with 12 bases sitting between them. DNA of the CDR3: TGTGCCAGCAGCCAAGATCTTGGCGGACCCTATGGCTACACCTTC. It translates to CASSQDLGGPYGYTF.

The rearrangement uses TRBV30 and TRBJ1-2; 7 positions match TRBD1. The V gene end was trimmed by 4 bases and the J gene end by 8 bases; junction bases not matched to a gene: 4. The CDR3 has 11 residues. CDR1 and CDR2 from the germline V gene are GTSNPN and SVGIG (reference sequence). The CDR3, as DNA: TGTGCCTGGAACAGGGGTGTAGGCTACACCTTC. Translation: CAWNRGVGYTF.

This chain connects TRBV3-1 (or the pseudogene TRBV3-2) to TRBJ1-2; no firm D call. Trimming left V 4 bases short and J 7 bases short, with 10 bases between. The germline gives CDR1 LGHDT, CDR2 YNNKEL (reference sequence). This CDR3 is 12 amino acids long. The CDR3: CASSLRSGGYTF. In DNA form, the CDR3 reads TGTGCCAGCAGCCTACGGTCGGGTGGCTACACCTTC.

V and J are TRBV7-3 and TRBJ2-2; 8 nucleotides align to TRBD2. Germline values: CDR1 SGHTA, CDR2 FQGTGA. This CDR3 region has 14 residues. V dropped 9 bases and J dropped 5; count of bases not matched to a gene: 8. DNA for the CDR3: TGTGCCAGTCGGGAGGGTTCGGTTACCGGGGAGCTGTTTTTT. The encoded protein is CASREGSVTGELFF.

The rearrangement joins TRBV19 to TRBJ1-5; 7 bases are shared with TRBD1. The trim removed 10 bases at V and 2 bases at J, leaving 5 bases unmatched. Germline V CDR1 and CDR2: LNHDA, SQIVND (reference sequence). The CDR3 has 13 residues. In DNA, the CDR3 is TGTGCCACCTCGGGACAGCGCAATCAGCCCCAGCATTTT. Its translation: CATSGQRNQPQHF.

The chain has TRBV6-5 and TRBJ1-4; tentatively, D is TRBD1 (5 bases). CDR1 and CDR2 (germline): MNHEY, SVGAGI. The CDR3 contains 15 residues. V gave up 0 bases and J gave up 3 bases, with 8 bases separating them. CDR3 sequence reads: CASSYSGTANEKLFF. The CDR3 DNA reads as TGTGCCAGCAGTTACTCCGGGACGGCTAATGAAAAACTGTTTTTT.

The gene calls are TRBV18 and TRBJ1-2, with 8 positions matching TRBD1. Germline-derived CDR1 and CDR2 are KGHSH and LQKENI. CDR3 length equals 15 residues. Germline trimming cut 2 bases from V and 4 bases from J; bases unmatched to any gene: 6. In DNA form, the CDR3 reads TGTGCCAGCTCACCAGATGCAGGGGGCGGCTATGGCTACACCTTC. This sequence encodes CASSPDAGGGYGYTF.

This chain uses TRBV4-1 with TRBJ1-2, with TRBD1 identical over 8 bases. The germline CDR1 and CDR2 sequences are MGHRA and YSYEKL. CDR3 length: 16 amino acids. Unmatched junction bases numbered 5, after V lost 0 bases and J lost 2 bases. In DNA form, the CDR3 reads TGCGCCAGCAGCCAAGATGGACAGGGTAGGAACTATGGCTACACCTTC. Translation gives CASSQDGQGRNYGYTF.

The rearrangement links TRBV12-3 or TRBV12-4 to TRBJ1-5; D is uncertain. The length of the CDR3 is 13 residues. Trimming stripped 8 bases from V and 7 bases from J, with 15 bases between. The CDR3 loop is CASGSRPTQPQHF. CDR3 nucleotide sequence: TGTGCCAGCGGCTCTAGACCGACCCAGCCCCAGCATTTT.

V and J are TRBV7-2 and TRBJ2-7, with 8 bases fitting TRBD1. The V gene's germline CDR1 is SGHTA and CDR2 FQGNSA. Unmatched junction bases numbered 3, after V lost 3 bases and J lost 2 bases. The CDR3 consists of 14 residues. CDR3 amino acids: CASSFATGAYEQYF. The CDR3 region has the DNA TGTGCCAGCAGCTTTGCGACAGGGGCCTACGAGCAGTACTTC.

This rearrangement joins TRBV6-5 to TRBJ2-3; no definite D call. Between the trimmed V and J ends, which lost 5 bases and 2 bases, there was a span of 8 bases. Germline V CDR1 and CDR2: MNHEY, SVGAGI. CDR3 length: 13 amino acids. In nucleotides, the CDR3 is TGTGCCAGCAGTAGTGCGACCACAGATACGCAGTATTTT. It is translated as CASSSATTDTQYF.

The chain employs TRBV5-5 and TRBJ1-2; 11 bases match TRBD1. CDR3 size: 14 residues. With 2 bases clipped from V and 4 bases from J, the junction kept 1 base outside the gene matches. Germline-derived CDR1 and CDR2 are SGHKS and YYEKEE (reference sequence). CDR3 in DNA: TGTGCCAGCAGCTTAGGACAGGGGGCCTATGGCTACACCTTC. It translates to CASSLGQGAYGYTF.

The rearrangement joins TRBV30 to TRBJ1-2; TRBD1 is a possible D gene (5 bases). Trimming pared 0 bases from V and 6 bases from J, leaving 17 bases between. The CDR3 totals 15 residues. CDR1 is GTSNPN and CDR2 is SVGIG in the germline V gene (reference sequence). The CDR3 DNA sequence: TGTGCCTGGAGTGTATGGGGCAGCCCGGTGCATGGCTACACCTTC. It yields the protein CAWSVWGSPVHGYTF.

Turning to this clone: The sample carries other DNA sequences with the same CDR3. The chain joins TRBV6-5 to TRBJ1-5, with TRBD1 identical over 8 bases. Germline assignment: CDR1 MNHEY and CDR2 SVGAGI. The CDR3 length is 14 residues. The V and J ends lost 6 bases and 3 bases, in that order; junction bases with no gene match: 4. For the CDR3, the DNA is TGTGCCAGCAGCCGGACAGGGTACAATCAGCCCCAGCATTTT. Amino acid sequence: CASSRTGYNQPQHF.

This chain links TRBV6-5 with TRBJ1-2; D is unresolved. The V and J ends lost 7 bases and 1 base respectively, with 7 bases between them. CDR1 MNHEY and CDR2 SVGAGI come from the germline V gene. There are 12 residues in the CDR3. CDR3 nucleotides: TGTGCCAGCACTCATCTTAACTATGGCTACACCTTC. Protein product: CASTHLNYGYTF.

The chain has TRBV7-3 and TRBJ1-5, with 7 bases identical to TRBD1. The ends lost 4 bases at V and 2 bases at J; junction bases unmatched: 5. Per the germline V gene, CDR1 is SGHTA and CDR2 is FQGTGA. This CDR3 spans 15 amino acids. CDR3 region: CASSSYRGGNQPQHF. CDR3 DNA sequence: TGTGCCAGCAGCTCCTACAGGGGAGGCAATCAGCCCCAGCATTTT.